This T cell receptor (beta chain) derives from a study of long-term antiretroviral therapy in people with HIV. Study information: Collection of the earliest samples took place about a decade ahead of the 2015 immediate-ART recommendation. Regarding the study as a whole: Within the repertoire, clones expanded before ART were dominant at all time points. Gathering of blood took place between 2004 and 2017, possibly under older ART regimens.

At minimum, one pre-ART and two post-ART PBMC samples were obtained from each donor. Samples were assayed with immunoSEQ v3.0 at survey level. Assay used: immunoSEQ multiplex PCR; TCRdb lists only in-frame clones, some missing. The data contain approximately 29,000 clones, about 85% of them singletons. Worth noting for this clone: Its matching antigen is unknown.

CDR1 and CDR2 (germline): MNHNS, SASEGT. V dropped 4 bases and J dropped 0 bases, with 16 bases sitting between them. The CDR3 is 17 residues long. The clonotype originates from a man between 18 and 35 years old with HIV. The source material was unsorted PBMCs, sampled 1.1 years after starting antiretroviral therapy. The rearrangement joins TRBV6-1 to TRBJ2-4; D perhaps matches TRBD2 (5 bases). The CDR3 DNA reads as TGTGCCAGCAGTGCCCACGCCACTAGTAAAGCCAAAAACATTCAGTACTTC. It codes for CASSAHATSKAKNIQYF.